This T cell receptor (beta chain) was found in a study of Ad26.COV2.S vaccination and SARS-CoV-2 variants. Points from the study as a whole: Vaccinees and placebo recipients showed similar non-spike TCR breadth. Ad26.COV2.S recipients had broader spike-specific TCRs (P = 0.0014). Breadth and depth estimates from TCRs may understate total T cell responses. CD8+ and CD4+ T cells specific for spike reportedly responded with substantial breadth after vaccination.

Turning to this clone: The antigen is unknown.

The repertoire was sequenced with immunoSEQ multiplex PCR; TCRdb's copy has only in-frame clones and lacks some. The profile covers 85,000 to 120,000 clones, with about 78% appearing a single time and around a sixth taken by the ten largest. Germline-derived CDR1 and CDR2 are LNHDA and SQIVND (reference sequence). V was cut by 4 bases and J by 4 bases, with 10 bases left in between. This CDR3 has 14 amino acids. The clonotype originates from a human donor who had recovered from COVID-19. The starting material was peripheral blood, obtained after recovery from COVID-19. The rearrangement links TRBV19 to TRBJ2-2; no definite D call. This CDR3 reads CASSKQPSTGELFF. The CDR3 DNA follows: TGTGCCAGTAGTAAACAGCCTTCCACCGGGGAGCTGTTTTTT.